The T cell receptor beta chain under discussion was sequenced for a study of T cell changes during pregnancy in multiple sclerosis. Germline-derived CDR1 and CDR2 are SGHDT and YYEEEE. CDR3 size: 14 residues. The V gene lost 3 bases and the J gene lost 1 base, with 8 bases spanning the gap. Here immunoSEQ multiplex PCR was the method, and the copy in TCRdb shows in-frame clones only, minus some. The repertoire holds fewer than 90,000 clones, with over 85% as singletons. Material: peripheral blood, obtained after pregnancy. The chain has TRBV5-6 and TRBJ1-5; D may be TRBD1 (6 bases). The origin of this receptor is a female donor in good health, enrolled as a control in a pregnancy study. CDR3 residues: CASSSGESNQPQHF. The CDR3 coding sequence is TGTGCCAGCAGCTCAGGGGAAAGCAATCAGCCCCAGCATTTT. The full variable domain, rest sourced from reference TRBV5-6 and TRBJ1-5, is DAGVTQSPTHLIKTRGQQVTLRCSPKSGHDTVSWYQQALGQGPQFIFQYYEEEERQRGNFPDRFSGHQFPNYSSELNVNALLLGDSALYLCASSSGESNQPQHFGDGTRLSIL.